The source of this TCR beta chain is a study of blood T cells in healthy people across ages. Study at large: Every two T cells gave about one barcoded beta molecule via template switching.

Sample donors were healthy Caucasian individuals that came from Russia, aged 6 to 90. The CDR3 contains 13 residues. Looked up from germline, CDR1 is MNHEY and CDR2 is SVGAGI. It was with a sample-barcoded 5' primer and a J-beta primer mix that a second PCR of about 6 to 12 cycles was run. TCRdb ran MiXCR on the 5' RACE reads and lists one entry per CDR3 protein. The table lists over 1,500,000 distinct CDR3 sequences, about two fifths of them singletons. This receptor was identified in a human donor in good health. Sequenced input: blood. The chain links TRBV6-5 to TRBJ2-4; D gene uncertain. The DNA end is a closer match to TRBJ2-7, so the J assignment may be wrong. The CDR3 loop reads CASSYMGFGEQYF. The CDR3 DNA follows: TGTGCCAGCAGTTACATGGGGTTCGGCGAGCAGTACTTC.